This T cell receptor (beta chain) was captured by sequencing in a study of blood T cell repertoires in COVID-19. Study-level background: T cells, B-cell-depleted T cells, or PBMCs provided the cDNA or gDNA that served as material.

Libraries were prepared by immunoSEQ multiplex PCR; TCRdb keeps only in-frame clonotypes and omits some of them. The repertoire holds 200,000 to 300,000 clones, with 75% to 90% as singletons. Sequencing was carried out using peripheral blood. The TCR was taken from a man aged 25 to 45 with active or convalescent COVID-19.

CDR3 protein: CAITDRMENYGYTF. The CDR3, as DNA: TGTGCCATCACCGACAGAATGGAAAACTATGGCTACACCTTC. The V and J genes are TRBV10-3 and TRBJ1-2, with D maybe TRBD1 (5 bases). From germline, CDR1 is ENHRY and CDR2 SYGVKD. This CDR3 is 14 amino acids long. The V end was cut by 7 bases, the J end by 2 bases, with 14 bases between.